A selection of T cell receptor beta chains follows, all from one sample in a study of blood T cell repertoires in COVID-19. The method was immunoSEQ multiplex PCR; TCRdb's version includes in-frame clones alone and lacks a portion of them. The table lists about 140,000 clones, about 87% of them singletons. Sequenced sample: peripheral blood. These receptors all stem from a man between 60 and 75 years old with active or convalescent COVID-19. Both conserved end residues are part of each CDR3. The order of the fields is D gene, clone size, V gene, J gene, CDR3 DNA, CDR3 protein. A D gene is named only where the DNA matches it firmly. Clone size is not always given. Where it is, it says once, few, many or a class for expanded clones.

.	.	TRBV25-1	TRBJ2-1	TGTGCCAGCGTTCCGCGCGGGGTAAAGCGTGAGCAGTTCTTC	CASVPRGVKREQFF
TRBD1	few	TRBV5-1	TRBJ2-7	TGCGCCAGCAGCGCCGGGACAGGGGCTCCCTACGAGCAGTACTTC	CASSAGTGAPYEQYF
TRBD1	.	TRBV28	TRBJ2-4	TGTGCCAGCAGTACACACCTCCGGACAGGGAAAGGCGAAAACATTCAGTACTTC	CASSTHLRTGKGENIQYF
.	.	TRBV13	TRBJ2-7	TGTGCCAGCAGCTCCGGGCGGACAGCGGCCTACGAGCAGTACTTC	CASSSGRTAAYEQYF
TRBD1	few	TRBV10-3	TRBJ1-2	TGTGCCATCAGTGGGACAGGGGGCAACTATGGCTACACCTTC	CAISGTGGNYGYTF
.	.	TRBV3-1/TRBV3-2	TRBJ2-3	TGTTGGGGGGTGACTACTACGCAGTATTTT	CWGVTTTQYF
TRBD2	.	TRBV29-1	TRBJ2-7	TGCAGCGGGGGTAGCGGGTACGAGCAGTACTTC	CSGGSGYEQYF
TRBD1	.	TRBV19	TRBJ2-7	TGTGCCAGTAGTATGCCCGGGACAGGGCGGTACGAGCAGTACTTC	CASSMPGTGRYEQYF
.	.	TRBV9	TRBJ2-5	TGTGCCAGCAGCGTCGGCCAGACATATGAGACCCAGTACTTC	CASSVGQTYETQYF
TRBD2	.	TRBV5-1	TRBJ2-3	TGCGCCAGCCTTAGCGGGCGTGGGGAAGATACGCAGTATTTT	CASLSGRGEDTQYF
TRBD2	.	TRBV11-3	TRBJ2-7	TGTGCCAGCAGCCAAAGTGGGACTAGCAACTACGAGCAGTACTTC	CASSQSGTSNYEQYF
.	.	TRBV6-5	TRBJ1-2	TGTGCCAGCAGTTACAAGCTTCCCTATGGCTACACCTTC	CASSYKLPYGYTF
TRBD1	.	TRBV28	TRBJ2-5	TGTGCCAGCAGCCTCCCCGGGACAGGGGGCGTGGAGACCCAGTACTTC	CASSLPGTGGVETQYF
.	.	TRBV10-3	TRBJ1-5	TGTGCCATCGGGGGGGACGGAGGCAATCAGCCCCAGCATTTT	CAIGGDGGNQPQHF